Listed below are T cell receptor beta chains from one sample, sequenced in a study of blood T cell repertoires in COVID-19. Some clones are missing from TCRdb's copy, which holds only in-frame ones; the method was immunoSEQ multiplex PCR. This table has 25,000 to 35,000 clones, about four fifths appearing once. Sequenced: peripheral blood. These TCRs come from a woman of 80 years or more with acute or convalescent COVID-19. CDR3s include the opening cysteine and the closing phenylalanine or tryptophan. A D gene is named only where the DNA matches it firmly. Rows may omit the clone size; those that give it use once, few, many or a size class.

D	V	size	J	CDR3	DNA
TRBD1	TRBV6-5	.	TRBJ2-7	CASSKWDRGYEQYF	TGTGCCAGCAGTAAGTGGGACAGGGGCTACGAGCAGTACTTC
TRBD1	TRBV18	.	TRBJ1-2	CASSRGQGELGGYTF	TGTGCCAGCTCACGAGGACAGGGTGAATTAGGCGGCTACACCTTC
.	TRBV11-3	once	TRBJ1-1	CASSLDPSTEAFF	TGTGCCAGCAGCTTAGATCCCAGCACTGAAGCTTTCTTT
TRBD2	TRBV7-9	.	TRBJ2-3	CASSFGLAGAVDTQYF	TGTGCCAGCAGCTTCGGACTAGCGGGAGCTGTAGATACGCAGTATTTT
.	TRBV10-3	.	TRBJ1-4	CAISGPSNEKLFF	TGTGCCATCAGTGGGCCTTCTAATGAAAAACTGTTTTTT
TRBD1	TRBV6-4	few	TRBJ2-5	CASSVSDRVRETQYF	TGTGCCAGCAGTGTCTCGGACAGGGTAAGGGAGACCCAGTACTTC
.	TRBV21-1	.	TRBJ1-1	CASSKEGGQGNTEAFF	TGTGCCAGCAGCAAAGAAGGGGGTCAGGGGAACACTGAAGCTTTCTTT
.	TRBV6-5	.	TRBJ2-1	CASGRVDDEQFF	TGTGCCAGCGGGCGGGTGGACGATGAGCAGTTCTTC
.	TRBV15	.	TRBJ2-2	CATEGRTHHTGELFF	TGTGCCACCGAGGGGAGGACTCACCACACCGGGGAGCTGTTTTTT
.	TRBV30	few	TRBJ1-1	CAWSQSWVRREATEAFF	TGTGCCTGGAGTCAAAGTTGGGTCAGGAGGGAGGCCACTGAAGCTTTCTTT
TRBD1	TRBV6-5	.	TRBJ2-7	CASSISTGSYEQYF	TGTGCCAGCAGTATTTCGACAGGGTCCTACGAGCAGTACTTC
.	TRBV30	few	TRBJ1-4	CAWNPPGPGGEKLFF	TGTGCCTGGAACCCCCCGGGCCCCGGGGGTGAAAAACTGTTTTTT
.	TRBV6-5	.	TRBJ1-5	CASSYSRYSNQPQHF	TGTGCCAGCAGTTACTCGAGGTATAGCAATCAGCCCCAGCATTTT
.	TRBV19	.	TRBJ1-1	CASSIRGGPNTEAFF	TGTGCCAGTAGTATTCGCGGGGGCCCGAACACTGAAGCTTTCTTT
TRBD1	TRBV7-2	.	TRBJ2-7	CASSSGDRGYEQYF	TGTGCCAGCAGCTCGGGGGACAGGGGTTACGAGCAGTACTTC